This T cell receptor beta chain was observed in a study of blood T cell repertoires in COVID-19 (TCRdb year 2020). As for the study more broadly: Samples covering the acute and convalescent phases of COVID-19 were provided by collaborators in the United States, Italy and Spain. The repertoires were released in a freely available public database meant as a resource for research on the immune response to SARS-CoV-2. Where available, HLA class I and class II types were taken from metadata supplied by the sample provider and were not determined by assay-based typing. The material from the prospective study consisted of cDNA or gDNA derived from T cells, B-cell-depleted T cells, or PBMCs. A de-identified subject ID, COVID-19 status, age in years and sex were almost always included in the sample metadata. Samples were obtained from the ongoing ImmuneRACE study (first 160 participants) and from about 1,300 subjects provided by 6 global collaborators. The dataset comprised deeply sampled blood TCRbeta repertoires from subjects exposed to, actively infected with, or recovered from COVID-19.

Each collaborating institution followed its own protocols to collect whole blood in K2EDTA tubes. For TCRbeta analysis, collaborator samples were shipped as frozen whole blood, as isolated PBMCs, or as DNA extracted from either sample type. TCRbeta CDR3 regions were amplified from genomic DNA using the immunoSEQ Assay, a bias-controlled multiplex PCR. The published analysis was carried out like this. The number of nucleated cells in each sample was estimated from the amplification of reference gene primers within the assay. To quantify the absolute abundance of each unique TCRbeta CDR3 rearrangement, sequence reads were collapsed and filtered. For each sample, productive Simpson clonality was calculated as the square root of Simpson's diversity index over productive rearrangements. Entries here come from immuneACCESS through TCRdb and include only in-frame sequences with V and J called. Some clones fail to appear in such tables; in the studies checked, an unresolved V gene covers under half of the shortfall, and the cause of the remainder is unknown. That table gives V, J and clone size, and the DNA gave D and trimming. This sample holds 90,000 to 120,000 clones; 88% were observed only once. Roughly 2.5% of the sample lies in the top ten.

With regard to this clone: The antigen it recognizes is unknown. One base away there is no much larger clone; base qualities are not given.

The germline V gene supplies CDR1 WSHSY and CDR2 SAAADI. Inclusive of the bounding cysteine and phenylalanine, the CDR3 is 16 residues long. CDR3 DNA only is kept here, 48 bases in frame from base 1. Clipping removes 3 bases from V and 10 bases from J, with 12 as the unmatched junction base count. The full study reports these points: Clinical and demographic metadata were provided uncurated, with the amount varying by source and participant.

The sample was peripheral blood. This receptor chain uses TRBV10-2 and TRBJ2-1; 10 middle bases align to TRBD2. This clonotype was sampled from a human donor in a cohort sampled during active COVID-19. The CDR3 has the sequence CASSESGGLALREQFF. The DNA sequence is TGCGCCAGCAGTGAATCGGGGGGACTAGCGCTTAGGGAGCAGTTCTTC.